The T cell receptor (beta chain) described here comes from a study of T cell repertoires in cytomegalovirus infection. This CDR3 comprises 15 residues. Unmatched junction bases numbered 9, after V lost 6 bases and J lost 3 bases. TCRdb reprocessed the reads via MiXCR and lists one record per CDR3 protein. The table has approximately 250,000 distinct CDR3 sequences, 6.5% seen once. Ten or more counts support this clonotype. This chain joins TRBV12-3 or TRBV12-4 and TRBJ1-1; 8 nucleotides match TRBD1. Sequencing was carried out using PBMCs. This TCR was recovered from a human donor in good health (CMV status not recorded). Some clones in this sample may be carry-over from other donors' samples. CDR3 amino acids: CASSRIGQGDTEAFF. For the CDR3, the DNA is TGTGCCAGCAGCCGGATTGGACAGGGTGACACTGAAGCTTTCTTT.